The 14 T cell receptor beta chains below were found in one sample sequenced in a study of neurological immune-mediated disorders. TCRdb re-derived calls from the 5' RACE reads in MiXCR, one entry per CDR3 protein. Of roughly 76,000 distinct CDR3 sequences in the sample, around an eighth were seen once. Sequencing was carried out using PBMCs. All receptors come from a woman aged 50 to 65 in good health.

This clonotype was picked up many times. The CDR3 sequence: CASSRTLVAYTGELFF. As DNA, the CDR3 is TGTGCCAGCAGCAGGACCCTCGTAGCGTACACCGGGGAGCTGTTTTTT. The J gene is TRBJ2-2, the V gene TRBV7-2, with D maybe TRBD2 (5 bases). The germline gives CDR1 SGHTA, CDR2 FQGNSA. Trimming removed 5 bases from V and 3 bases from J, with 16 bases in between. The CDR3 has 16 amino acids.

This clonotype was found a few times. This CDR3 reads CASSQGTGYLVRPFF. Written as DNA, the CDR3 is TGTGCCAGCAGCCAAGGGACAGGGTACCTTGTTCGACCTTTCTTT. V usage is TRBV4-2 and J usage is TRBJ1-1, with TRBD1 matching 8 bases. With 1 base clipped from V and 12 bases from J, the junction kept 13 bases outside the gene matches. The length of the CDR3 is 15 residues. Germline V gene data show CDR1 as LGHNA and CDR2 as YNFKEQ.

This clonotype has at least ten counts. The CDR3 reads CSARVRDRSTEAFF. The DNA of the CDR3 is TGCAGTGCTAGAGTTAGGGACAGGAGTACTGAAGCTTTCTTT. The chain uses TRBV20-1 and TRBJ1-1; 8 bases fit TRBD1. With V trimmed by 1 base and J by 5 bases, 6 bases remained unmatched. Looked up from germline, CDR1 is DFQATT and CDR2 is SNEGSKA (reference sequence). CDR3 length equals 14 residues.

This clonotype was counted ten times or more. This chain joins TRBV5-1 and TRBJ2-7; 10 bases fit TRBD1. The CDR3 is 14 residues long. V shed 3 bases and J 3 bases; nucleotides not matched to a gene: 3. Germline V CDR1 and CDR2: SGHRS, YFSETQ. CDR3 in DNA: TGCGCCAGCAGCTGGACAGGGGGGTTCTACGAGCAGTACTTC. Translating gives CASSWTGGFYEQYF. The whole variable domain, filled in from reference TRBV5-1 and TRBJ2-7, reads KAGVTQTPRYLIKTRGQQVTLSCSPISGHRSVSWYQQTPGQGLQFLFEYFSETQRNKGNFPGRFSGRQFSNSRSEMNVSTLELGDSALYLCASSWTGGFYEQYFGPGTRLTVT.

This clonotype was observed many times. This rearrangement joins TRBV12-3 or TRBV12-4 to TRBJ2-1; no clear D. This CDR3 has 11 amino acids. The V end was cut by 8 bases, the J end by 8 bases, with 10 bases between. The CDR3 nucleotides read TGTGCCAGCCGACAAAGAGATGAGCAGTTCTTC. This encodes CASRQRDEQFF.

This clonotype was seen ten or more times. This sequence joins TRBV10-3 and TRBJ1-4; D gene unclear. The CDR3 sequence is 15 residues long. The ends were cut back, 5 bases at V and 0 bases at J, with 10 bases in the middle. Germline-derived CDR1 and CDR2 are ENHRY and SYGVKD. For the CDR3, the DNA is TGTGCCATCAGTCCCCACACTGCAACTAATGAAAAACTGTTTTTT. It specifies CAISPHTATNEKLFF.

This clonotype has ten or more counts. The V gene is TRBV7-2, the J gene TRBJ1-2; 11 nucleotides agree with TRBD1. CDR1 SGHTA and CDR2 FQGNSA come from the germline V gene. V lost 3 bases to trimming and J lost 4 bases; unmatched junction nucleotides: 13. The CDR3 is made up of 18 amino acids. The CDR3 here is CASSLYGTGGSSIYGYTF. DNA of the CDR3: TGTGCCAGCAGCTTGTATGGGACAGGGGGAAGTAGTATCTATGGCTACACCTTC.

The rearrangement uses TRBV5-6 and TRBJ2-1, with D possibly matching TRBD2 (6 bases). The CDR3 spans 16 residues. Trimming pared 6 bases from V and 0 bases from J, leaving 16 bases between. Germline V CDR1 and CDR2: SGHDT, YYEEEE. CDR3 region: CASNRRRGFSYNEQFF. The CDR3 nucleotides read TGTGCCAGCAACCGGAGGCGGGGCTTCTCCTACAATGAGCAGTTCTTC.

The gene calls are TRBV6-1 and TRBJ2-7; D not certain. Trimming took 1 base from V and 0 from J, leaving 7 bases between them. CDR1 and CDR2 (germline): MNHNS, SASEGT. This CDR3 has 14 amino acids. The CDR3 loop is CASSEDASSYEQYF. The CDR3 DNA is TGTGCCAGCAGTGAAGACGCGAGCTCCTACGAGCAGTACTTC.

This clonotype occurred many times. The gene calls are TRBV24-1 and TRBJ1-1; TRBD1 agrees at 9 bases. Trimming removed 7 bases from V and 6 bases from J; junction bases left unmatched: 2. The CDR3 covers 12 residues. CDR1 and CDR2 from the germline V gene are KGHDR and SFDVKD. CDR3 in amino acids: CATRDRGPEAFF. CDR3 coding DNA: TGTGCCACCAGGGACAGGGGACCTGAAGCTTTCTTT.

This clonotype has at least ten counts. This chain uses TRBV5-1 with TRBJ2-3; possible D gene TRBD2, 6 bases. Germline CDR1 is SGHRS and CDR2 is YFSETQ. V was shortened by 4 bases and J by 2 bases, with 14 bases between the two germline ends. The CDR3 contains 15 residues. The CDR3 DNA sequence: TGCGCCAGCAGCACTCTGGGGGGACCCACAGATACGCAGTATTTT. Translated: CASSTLGGPTDTQYF.

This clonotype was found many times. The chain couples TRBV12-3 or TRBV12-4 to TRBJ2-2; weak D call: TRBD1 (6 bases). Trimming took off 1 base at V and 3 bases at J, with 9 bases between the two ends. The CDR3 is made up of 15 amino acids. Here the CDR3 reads CASSLDRAYTGELFF. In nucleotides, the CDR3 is TGTGCCAGCAGTTTAGACAGGGCTTACACCGGGGAGCTGTTTTTT.

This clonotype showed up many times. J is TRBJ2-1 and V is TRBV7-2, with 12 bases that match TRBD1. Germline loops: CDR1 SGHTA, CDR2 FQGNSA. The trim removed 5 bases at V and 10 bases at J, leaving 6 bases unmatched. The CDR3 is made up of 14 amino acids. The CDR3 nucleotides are TGTGCCAGCAGCCGGGACAGGGGGCGAGGGGAGCAGTTCTTC. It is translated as CASSRDRGRGEQFF.

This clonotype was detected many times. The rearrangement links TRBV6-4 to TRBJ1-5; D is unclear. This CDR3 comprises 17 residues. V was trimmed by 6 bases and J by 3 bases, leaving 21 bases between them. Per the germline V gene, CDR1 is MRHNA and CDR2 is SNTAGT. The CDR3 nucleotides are TGTGCCAGCAGACCTAGGCACTGCGGGGTTTCCAATCAGCCCCAGCATTTT. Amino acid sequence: CASRPRHCGVSNQPQHF.